This T cell receptor (beta chain) was sequenced in a study of spatial heterogeneity in lung cancer. The study, taken as a whole, reports: Resection blood, more than follow-up blood, showed ubiquitous expanded tumor TCRs.

From the 5' RACE reads, TCRdb called clonotypes with MiXCR, one entry per CDR3 protein. This sample has more than 65,000 distinct CDR3 sequences; 8% occur once, and the top ten carry approximately 6.3%. V lost 5 bases, J lost 1 base, and 11 bases lay in between. CDR1 GTSNPN and CDR2 SVGIG come from the germline V gene (reference sequence). This CDR3 spans 14 amino acids. This clonotype was recorded only once. Its matching antigen is unknown. Noted time point: sample taken at primary tumor resection. The material sequenced was PBMCs, taken at surgery. The clonotype comes from a male donor with early-stage non-small cell lung cancer. The genes are TRBV30 and TRBJ2-2, with D possibly TRBD1 on 6 matching bases. The CDR3 protein is CAWGQLGNTGELFF. The CDR3 DNA is TGTGCCTGGGGACAGTTGGGGAACACCGGGGAGCTGTTTTTT.